The present TCR beta chain was sequenced within a study of OX40 agonist ivuxolimab in advanced cancers. Whole-study context: The patients' treatment was ivuxolimab, an agonistic anti-OX40 (CD134) antibody. All patients had ivuxolimab intravenously every 2 weeks at 0.01 to 10 mg/kg.

Germline V gene data show CDR1 as LNHDA and CDR2 as SQIVND (reference sequence). Trimming pared 9 bases from V and 6 bases from J, leaving 11 bases between. The CDR3 totals 12 residues. This clone has a single count. Produced via immunoSEQ multiplex PCR; TCRdb's table is partial and in-frame only. The table records roughly 49,000 clones, roughly 79% of them present only once. The sample was CD4+ or CD8+ T cells sorted from blood, taken in a trial of the OX40 agonist ivuxolimab. This chain connects TRBV19 to TRBJ2-2; D remains unclear. This sequence originates from an adult with an advanced solid tumor such as melanoma, head and neck, liver or kidney cancer. In DNA, the CDR3 is TGTGCCAGCTCACCCGTTGCCGGGGAGCTGTTTTTT. It yields the protein CASSPVAGELFF.